What follows is one T cell receptor (beta chain) and its context. This entry is derived from a study of Graves' ophthalmopathy and Graves' hyperthyroidism. The authors amplified TCR beta CDR3 regions from RNA transcripts. RT-PCR was first run with HTBI primers, then multiplex PCR in a second round. TCRdb independently ran MiXCR on the multiplex PCR reads; one entry per CDR3 protein. The profile shows some 1.1 million distinct CDR3 sequences, about 40% of them singletons. The CDR3 is 16 amino acids. With 2 bases clipped from V and 5 bases from J, the junction kept 7 bases outside the gene matches. The germline CDR1 and CDR2 sequences are DFQATT and SNEGSKA (reference sequence).

The TCR sequence derives from an adult man with Graves' hyperthyroidism. Sequencing used peripheral blood or thyroid tissue (not recorded which). The rearrangement links TRBV20-1 to TRBJ1-6, with TRBD1 identical over 9 bases. CDR3 protein: CSARRGQGHHNSPLHF. The CDR3 nucleotides read TGCAGTGCTAGAAGGGGACAGGGCCACCATAATTCACCCCTCCACTTT.